The TCR beta chain described here comes from a study of CD8+CD57+ T cells in acquired aplastic anemia (dated by TCRdb to between 2017 and 2018). The study in broad terms: On average, sorted CD4+ and CD8+ cells yielded approximately 3 ug of extracted DNA, with a range of roughly 0.18 to 27.4 ug. CD8+CD57+ expansion was defined as frequency above the mean frequency observed in healthy subjects. The study at large found these results: Although roughly 29 CD8+ CDR3 sequences were shared by patients and controls, these sequences appeared highly expressed in patients and within the immunodominant clones of patients. Patients and healthy controls showed no significant difference in CD8+ Simpson's diversity (P=0.060).

Flow cytometry had shown CD8+CD57+ cell expansion in the patients selected for sequencing. Severe acquired aplastic anemia was diagnosed in all patients according to International Study of Aplastic Anemia and Agranulocytosis and Camitta criteria. No patient had received any therapy when blood was sampled. In the study, sorted CD4+ and CD8+ blood T cells from patients with severe aplastic anemia and from healthy subjects underwent deep sequencing of TCR repertoires. Patients were enrolled under clinicaltrials.gov protocols 00001620, 01623167, 00001397, 00071045, 00081523 and 00961064 in the USA. Ficoll-Paque density gradient centrifugation was used to isolate peripheral blood mononuclear cells. Before DNA was extracted, CD4+ and CD8+ T cells were sorted using either FACS or magnetic beads. The CDR3, from cysteine to phenylalanine, totals 12 residues. The sequence is cut down to CDR3 DNA, 36 bases in frame from base 1. Per the germline V gene (reference sequence), SEHNR is the CDR1 and FQNEAQ is the CDR2. V is cut by 6 bases and J by 9 bases, and the space between the germline ends is 12 bases.

TCR beta VDJ combination and CDR3 sequence profiling used genomic DNA as the template. TCR repertoire sequencing was run on an Illumina HiSeq 2000. On the authors' methods: Repertoire assessment relied on Simpson's diversity index, CDR3 size and DJ length profiles, and TRBV/TRBJ rearrangement plots. The most abundant DNA sequence in the deep sequencing data was taken as the immunodominant clone. CDR3 amino acid sequences were screened for sharing across subjects and compared with published repertoires and the VDJdb database. Starting from the raw public reads, TCRdb applied fastp trimming at Q25, assembled clones with MiXCR and retained in-frame beta chains. Each record represents a unique CDR3 protein, reported with the most common genes and DNA among its rows. The V and J calls, along with clone size, are taken from TCRdb and not from the paper's own processing. The sample table contains about 240,000 distinct CDR3 sequences; only one count was recorded for approximately 45% of them. The top ten constitute 7.8% of the sample.

Concerning this clonotype: Its specific antigen is unknown. No per-base quality is available; no much larger clone lies one base away.

The sequence derives from a human donor with aplastic anemia. In this chain, TRBV7-9 is recombined with TRBJ2-1; TRBD1 might be the D gene, on 5 matching bases. What was sequenced was sorted CD4+, CD8+, or CD8+CD57+ T cells (not recorded which) from PBMCs. The CDR3 region has the sequence CASSFTGSEQFF. The base sequence is TGTGCCAGCAGTTTTACAGGTAGTGAGCAGTTCTTC.